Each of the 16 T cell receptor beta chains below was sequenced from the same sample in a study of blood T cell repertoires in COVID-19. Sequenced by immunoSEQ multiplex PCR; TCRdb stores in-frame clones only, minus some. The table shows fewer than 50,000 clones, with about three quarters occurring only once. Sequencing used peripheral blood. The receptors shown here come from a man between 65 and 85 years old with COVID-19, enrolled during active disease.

This chain's CDR3 is CASSEGGLHSNEQFF. CDR3 in DNA: TGTGCCAGCAGTGAAGGAGGGCTCCACTCCAATGAGCAGTTCTTC. The rearrangement joins TRBV2 to TRBJ2-1; tentative D call: TRBD2 (5 bases). Germline V gene lookup returns CDR1 SNHLY and CDR2 FYNNEI. Trimming cost V 1 base and J 6 bases, with 13 bases left between them. This CDR3 contains 15 residues.

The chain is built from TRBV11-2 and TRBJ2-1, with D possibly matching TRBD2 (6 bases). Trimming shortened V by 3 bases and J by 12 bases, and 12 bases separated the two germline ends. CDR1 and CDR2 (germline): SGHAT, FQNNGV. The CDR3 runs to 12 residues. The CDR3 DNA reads TGTGCCAGCAGCTTGGGGGACTCCCGGCAGTTCTTC. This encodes CASSLGDSRQFF.

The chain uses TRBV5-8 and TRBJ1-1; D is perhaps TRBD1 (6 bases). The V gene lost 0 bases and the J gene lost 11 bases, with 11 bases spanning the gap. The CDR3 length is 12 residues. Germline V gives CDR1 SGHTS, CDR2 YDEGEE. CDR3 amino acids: CASSLVGQTAFF. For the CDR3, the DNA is TGTGCCAGCAGCTTGGTTGGACAGACGGCTTTCTTT.

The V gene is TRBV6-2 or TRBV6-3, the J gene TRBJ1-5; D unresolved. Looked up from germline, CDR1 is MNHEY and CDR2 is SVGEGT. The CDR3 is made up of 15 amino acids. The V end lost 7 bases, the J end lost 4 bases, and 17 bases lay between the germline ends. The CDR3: CASTPDTDPNQPQHF. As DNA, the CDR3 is TGTGCCAGCACCCCAGACACCGATCCTAATCAGCCCCAGCATTTT.

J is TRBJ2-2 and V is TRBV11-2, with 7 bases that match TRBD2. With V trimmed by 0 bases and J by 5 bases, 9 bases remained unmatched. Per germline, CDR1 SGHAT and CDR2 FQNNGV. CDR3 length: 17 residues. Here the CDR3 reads CASSLDIGGSGTGELFF. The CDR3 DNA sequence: TGTGCCAGCAGCTTAGATATTGGCGGGAGTGGGACCGGGGAGCTGTTTTTT.

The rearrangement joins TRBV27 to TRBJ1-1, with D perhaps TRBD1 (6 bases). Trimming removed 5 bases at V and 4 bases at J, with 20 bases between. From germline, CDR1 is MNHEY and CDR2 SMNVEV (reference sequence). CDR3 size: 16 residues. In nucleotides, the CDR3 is TGTGCCAGCAGTCCCAGGACAGACTCGTGGGGCACTGAAGCTTTCTTT. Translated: CASSPRTDSWGTEAFF.

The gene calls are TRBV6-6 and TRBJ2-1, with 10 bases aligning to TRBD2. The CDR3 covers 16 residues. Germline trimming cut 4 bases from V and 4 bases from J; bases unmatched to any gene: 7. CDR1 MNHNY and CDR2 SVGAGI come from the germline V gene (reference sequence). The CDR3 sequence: CASSFGYSGGYNEQFF. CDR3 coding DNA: TGTGCCAGCAGTTTTGGCTATAGCGGGGGGTACAATGAGCAGTTCTTC.

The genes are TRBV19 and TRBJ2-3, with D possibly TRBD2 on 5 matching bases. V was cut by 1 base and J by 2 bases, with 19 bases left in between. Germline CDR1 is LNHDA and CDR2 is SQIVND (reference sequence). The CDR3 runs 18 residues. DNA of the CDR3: TGTGCCAGTAGTATAGTCCGACGGGGATTCGGTACCACAGATACGCAGTATTTT. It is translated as CASSIVRRGFGTTDTQYF.

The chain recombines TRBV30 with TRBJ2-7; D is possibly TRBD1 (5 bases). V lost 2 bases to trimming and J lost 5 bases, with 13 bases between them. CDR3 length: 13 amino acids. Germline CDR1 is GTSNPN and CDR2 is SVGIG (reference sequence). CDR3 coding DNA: TGTGCCTGGAGTCCATCCGGACACCACGAGCAGTACTTC. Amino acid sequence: CAWSPSGHHEQYF. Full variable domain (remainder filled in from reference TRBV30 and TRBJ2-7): SQTIHQWPATLVQPVGSPLSLECTVEGTSNPNLYWYRQAAGRGLQLLFYSVGIGQISSEVPQNLSASRPQDRQFILSSKKLLLSDSGFYLCAWSPSGHHEQYFGPGTRLTVT.

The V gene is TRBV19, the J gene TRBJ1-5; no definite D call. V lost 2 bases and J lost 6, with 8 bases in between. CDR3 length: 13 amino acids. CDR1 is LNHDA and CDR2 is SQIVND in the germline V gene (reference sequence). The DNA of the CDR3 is TGTGCCAGTAGTATATCCCCTCCTCAGCCCCAGCATTTT. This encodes CASSISPPQPQHF.

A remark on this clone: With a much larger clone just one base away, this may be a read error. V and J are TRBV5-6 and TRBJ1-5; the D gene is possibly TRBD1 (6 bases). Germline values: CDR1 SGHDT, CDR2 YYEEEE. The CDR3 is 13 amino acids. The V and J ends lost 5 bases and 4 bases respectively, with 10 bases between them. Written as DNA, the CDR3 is TGTGCCAGCAGTAAGGACAGAAATCAGCCCCAGCATTTT. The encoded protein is CASSKDRNQPQHF.

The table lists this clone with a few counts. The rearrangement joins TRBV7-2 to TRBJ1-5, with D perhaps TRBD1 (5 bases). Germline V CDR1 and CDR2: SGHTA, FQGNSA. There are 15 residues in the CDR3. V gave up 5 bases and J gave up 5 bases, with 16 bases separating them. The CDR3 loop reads CASSQTLGAHQPQHF. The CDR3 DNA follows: TGTGCCAGCAGCCAAACGTTAGGGGCCCATCAGCCCCAGCATTTT.

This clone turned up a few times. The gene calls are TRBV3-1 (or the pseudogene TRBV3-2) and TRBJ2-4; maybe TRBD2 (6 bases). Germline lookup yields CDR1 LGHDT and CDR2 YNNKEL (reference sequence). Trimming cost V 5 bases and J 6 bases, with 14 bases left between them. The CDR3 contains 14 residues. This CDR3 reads CASSSSSAANIQYF. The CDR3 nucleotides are TGTGCCAGCAGCTCTTCTAGCGCGGCAAACATTCAGTACTTC.

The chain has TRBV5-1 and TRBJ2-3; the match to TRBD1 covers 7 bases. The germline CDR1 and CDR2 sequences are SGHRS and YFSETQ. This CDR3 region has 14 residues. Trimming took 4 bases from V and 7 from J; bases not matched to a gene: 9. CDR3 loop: CASSGTEARYTQYF. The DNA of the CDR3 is TGCGCCAGCAGCGGGACAGAAGCTAGATATACGCAGTATTTT.

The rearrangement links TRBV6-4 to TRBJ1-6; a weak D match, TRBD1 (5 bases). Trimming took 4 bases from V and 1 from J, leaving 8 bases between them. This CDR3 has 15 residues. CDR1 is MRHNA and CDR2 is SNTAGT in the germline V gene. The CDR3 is CASSAEGSYNSPLHF. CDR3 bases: TGTGCCAGCAGTGCGGAGGGGTCCTATAATTCACCCCTCCACTTT.

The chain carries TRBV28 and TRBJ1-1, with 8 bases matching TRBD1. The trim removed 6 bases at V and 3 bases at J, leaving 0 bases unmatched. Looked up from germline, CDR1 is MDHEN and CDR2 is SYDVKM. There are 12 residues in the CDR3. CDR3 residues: CASRQGDTEAFF. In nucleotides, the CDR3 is TGTGCCAGCAGACAGGGGGACACTGAAGCTTTCTTT.